This entry features one TCR beta chain sequence. These data originate in a study of blood T cell repertoires in COVID-19. Looking at the study overall: Nucleic acid was either cDNA or gDNA, and it came from T cells, B-cell-depleted T cells, or PBMCs.

Which cohort a participant joined came from the clinical history participants gave. Each recovered donor of Cohort 3 presented with two negative PCRs, clearance, or symptom resolution. Per the authors' pipeline: Reference gene primer amplification gave estimated nucleated cell counts. Profiled with immunoSEQ multiplex PCR; TCRdb holds only in-frame clones, not every one. The V and J calls and clone size come from that table; D and trimming were worked out from the DNA. The data hold approximately 170,000 clones, with approximately 91% observed a single time. The TCR was taken from a woman between 18 and 29 years old who had recovered from COVID-19. Sequenced input: PBMCs or T cells enriched from blood (not recorded which).

The CDR3 DNA sequence: TGTGCCAGCAGTTCCGCGGGGCTAGCGGGAGCAGCTGAGCAGTTCTTC. It codes for CASSSAGLAGAAEQFF. V is TRBV7-3 and J is TRBJ2-1; TRBD2 matches at 10 bases. Germline V lookup: CDR1 SGHTA, CDR2 FQGTGA. The ends lost 6 bases at V and 9 bases at J; junction bases unmatched: 14. This CDR3 spans 16 amino acids.